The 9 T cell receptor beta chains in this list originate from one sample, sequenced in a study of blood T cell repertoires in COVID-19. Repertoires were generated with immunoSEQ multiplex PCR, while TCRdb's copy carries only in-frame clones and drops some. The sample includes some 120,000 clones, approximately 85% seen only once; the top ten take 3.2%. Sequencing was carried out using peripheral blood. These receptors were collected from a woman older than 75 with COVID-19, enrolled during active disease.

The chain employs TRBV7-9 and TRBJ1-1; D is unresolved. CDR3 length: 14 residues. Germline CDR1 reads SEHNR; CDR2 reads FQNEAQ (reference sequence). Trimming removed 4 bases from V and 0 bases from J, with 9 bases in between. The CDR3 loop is CASSSGVMNTEAFF. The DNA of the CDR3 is TGTGCCAGCAGCTCGGGAGTCATGAACACTGAAGCTTTCTTT.

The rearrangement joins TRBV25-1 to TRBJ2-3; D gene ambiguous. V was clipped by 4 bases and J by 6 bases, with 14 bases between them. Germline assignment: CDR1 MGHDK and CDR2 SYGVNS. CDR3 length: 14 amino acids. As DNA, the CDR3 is TGTGCCAGCAGTGGCCCGATAGTTCCGGATACGCAGTATTTT. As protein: CASSGPIVPDTQYF.

This CDR3 is CASSQDGRGYGYTF. CDR3 DNA: TGTGCCAGCAGCCAAGATGGCCGGGGCTATGGCTACACCTTC. The chain is built from TRBV3-1 (or the pseudogene TRBV3-2) and TRBJ1-2; D is unclear. The CDR3 is 14 amino acids. V lost 0 bases to trimming and J lost 4 bases, with 9 bases between them. Germline V gene data show CDR1 as LGHDT and CDR2 as YNNKEL (reference sequence).

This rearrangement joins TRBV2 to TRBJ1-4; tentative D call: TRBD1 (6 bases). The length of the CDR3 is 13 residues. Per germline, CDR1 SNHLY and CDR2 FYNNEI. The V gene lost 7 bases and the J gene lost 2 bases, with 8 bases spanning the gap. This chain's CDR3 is CASKQGTNEKLFF. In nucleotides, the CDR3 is TGTGCCAGCAAACAGGGCACTAATGAAAAACTGTTTTTT.

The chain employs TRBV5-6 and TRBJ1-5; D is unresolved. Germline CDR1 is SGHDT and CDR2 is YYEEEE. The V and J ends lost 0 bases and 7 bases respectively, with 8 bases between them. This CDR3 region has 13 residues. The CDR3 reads CASSLGYGQPQHF. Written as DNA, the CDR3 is TGTGCCAGCAGCTTGGGTTACGGGCAGCCCCAGCATTTT.

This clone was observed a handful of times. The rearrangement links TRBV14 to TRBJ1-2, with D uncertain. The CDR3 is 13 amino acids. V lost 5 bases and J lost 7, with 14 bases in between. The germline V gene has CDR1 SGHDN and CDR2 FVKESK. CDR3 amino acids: CASSELGSIGYTF. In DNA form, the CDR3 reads TGTGCCAGCAGCGAATTGGGCTCGATTGGCTACACCTTC.

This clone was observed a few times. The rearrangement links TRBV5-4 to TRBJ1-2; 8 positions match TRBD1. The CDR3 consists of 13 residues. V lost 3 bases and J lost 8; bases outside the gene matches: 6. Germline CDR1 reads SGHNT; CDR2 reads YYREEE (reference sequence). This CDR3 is CASSSGQGQGYTF. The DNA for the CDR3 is TGTGCCAGCAGCTCAGGACAGGGTCAGGGCTACACCTTC. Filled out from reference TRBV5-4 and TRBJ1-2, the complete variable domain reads ETGVTQSPTHLIKTRGQQVTLRCSSQSGHNTVSWYQQALGQGPQFIFQYYREEENGRGNFPPRFSGLQFPNYSSELNVNALELDDSALYLCASSSGQGQGYTFGSGTRLTVV.

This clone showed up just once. CDR3 sequence (DNA): TGTGCCAGCAGCGTACAACAGACGGTTGACAATGAGCAGTTCTTC. It specifies CASSVQQTVDNEQFF. The chain joins TRBV9 to TRBJ2-1; D gene ambiguous. Germline V gene lookup returns CDR1 SGDLS and CDR2 YYNGEE. V lost 1 base and J lost 5, with 13 bases in between. The CDR3 extends over 15 amino acids.

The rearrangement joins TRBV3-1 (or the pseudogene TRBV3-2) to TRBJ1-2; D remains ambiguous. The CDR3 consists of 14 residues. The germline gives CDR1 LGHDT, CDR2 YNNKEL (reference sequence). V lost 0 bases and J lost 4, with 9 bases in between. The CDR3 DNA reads TGTGCCAGCAGCCAAGACGTGGTGAGCTATGGCTACACCTTC. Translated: CASSQDVVSYGYTF.